The 3 T cell receptor beta chains below come from one sample, sequenced in a study of T cell changes during pregnancy in multiple sclerosis. TCRdb keeps only in-frame clones here, not all; method: immunoSEQ multiplex PCR. The sample lists about 60,000 clones, about 91% occurring once. Sequencing was performed on peripheral blood, taken before pregnancy. The receptors come from a female donor with multiple sclerosis, enrolled in a pregnancy study.

The chain carries TRBV7-2 and TRBJ2-2; D call uncertain. Per the germline V gene, CDR1 is SGHTA and CDR2 is FQGNSA. V lost 6 bases to trimming and J lost 0 bases, with 11 bases between them. The CDR3 runs to 15 residues. The chain's CDR3 is CASRRGSSNTGELFF. In DNA, the CDR3 is TGTGCCAGCAGGAGAGGCAGTTCGAACACCGGGGAGCTGTTTTTT.

The rearrangement uses TRBV30 and TRBJ1-4, with 11 positions matching TRBD1. The CDR3 runs 16 residues. CDR1 is GTSNPN, CDR2 SVGIG, per germline (reference sequence). The ends lost 4 bases at V and 8 bases at J; junction bases unmatched: 12. CDR3 nucleotide sequence: TGTGCCTGGAAAGCCGGGACAGGGGGGAAGGAAGAAAAACTGTTTTTT. Its protein is CAWKAGTGGKEEKLFF.

The genes are TRBV2 and TRBJ1-4; D remains ambiguous. The CDR3 has 12 residues. The germline V gene has CDR1 SNHLY and CDR2 FYNNEI. V was trimmed by 8 bases and J by 1 base, leaving 5 bases between them. CDR3: CASYKTNEKLFF. CDR3 bases: TGTGCCAGCTATAAAACTAATGAAAAACTGTTTTTT.